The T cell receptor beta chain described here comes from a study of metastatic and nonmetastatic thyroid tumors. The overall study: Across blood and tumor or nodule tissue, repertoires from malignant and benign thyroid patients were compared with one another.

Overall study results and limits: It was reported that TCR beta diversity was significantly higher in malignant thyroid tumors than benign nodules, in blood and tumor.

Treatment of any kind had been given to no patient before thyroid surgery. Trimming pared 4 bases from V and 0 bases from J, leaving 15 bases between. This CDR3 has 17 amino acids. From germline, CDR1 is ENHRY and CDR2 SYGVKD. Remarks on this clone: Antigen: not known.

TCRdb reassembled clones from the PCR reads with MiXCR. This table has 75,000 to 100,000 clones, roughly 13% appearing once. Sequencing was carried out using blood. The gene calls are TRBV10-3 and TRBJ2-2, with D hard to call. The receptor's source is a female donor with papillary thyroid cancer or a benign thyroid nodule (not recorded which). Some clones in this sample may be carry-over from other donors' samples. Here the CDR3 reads CAISGWSAGPNTGELFF. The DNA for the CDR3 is TGTGCCATCAGTGGATGGTCGGCAGGTCCGAACACCGGGGAGCTGTTTTTT.